The 24 T cell receptor beta chains given below trace back to one sample, sequenced in a study of T cell responses to AZD1222 COVID-19 vaccine. This table comes from immunoSEQ multiplex PCR, and its TCRdb copy is limited to in-frame clones, with some not included. The sample shows 120,000 or so clones, 89% of them seen only once. The sequenced sample was peripheral blood, obtained on day 0 of AZD1222 vaccination. These receptors came from an adult in good health.

This chain uses TRBV5-5 with TRBJ1-5, with 9 nucleotides matching TRBD1. V trimming: 4 bases; J trimming: 5 bases; junction bases outside the gene matches: 7. CDR1 SGHKS and CDR2 YYEKEE come from the germline V gene (reference sequence). CDR3 length equals 15 residues. Here the CDR3 DNA reads TGTGCCAGCAGCCGTACAGGGGGCGCGGATCAGCCCCAGCATTTT. The encoded protein is CASSRTGGADQPQHF. Combining the CDR3 with reference TRBV5-5 and TRBJ1-5 gives the whole variable domain DAGVTQSPTHLIKTRGQQVTLRCSPISGHKSVSWYQQVLGQGPQFIFQYYEKEERGRGNFPDRFSARQFPNYSSELNVNALLLGDSALYLCASSRTGGADQPQHFGDGTRLSIL.

The chain recombines TRBV5-1 with TRBJ1-2, with D tentatively TRBD1 (5 bases). Trimming shortened V by 4 bases and J by 4 bases, and 17 bases separated the two germline ends. Germline values: CDR1 SGHRS, CDR2 YFSETQ. The length of the CDR3 is 15 residues. CDR3 residues: CASSGRSGRFYGYTF. Here the CDR3 DNA reads TGCGCCAGCAGCGGCCGTTCGGGGCGATTCTATGGCTACACCTTC.

The V and J genes are TRBV19 and TRBJ1-5; D gene unclear. V was cut by 5 bases and J by 0 bases, with 14 bases left in between. CDR1 is LNHDA and CDR2 is SQIVND in the germline V gene (reference sequence). CDR3 size: 16 residues. The CDR3 reads CASSLRPAGSNQPQHF. The CDR3 DNA is TGTGCCAGTAGTCTGAGGCCGGCGGGTAGCAATCAGCCCCAGCATTTT.

The CDR3 loop is CASSRTGDPQGAQHF. In DNA form, the CDR3 reads TGTGCCAGCAGTCGAACAGGGGATCCCCAAGGGGCCCAGCATTTT. This chain links TRBV6-5 with TRBJ1-5, with 7 bases aligning to TRBD1. The CDR3 spans 15 residues. V lost 5 bases, J lost 11 bases, and 15 bases stayed unmatched. Looked up from germline, CDR1 is MNHEY and CDR2 is SVGAGI.

The rearrangement joins TRBV4-1 to TRBJ2-1; 10 bases are a match to TRBD2. The CDR3 totals 15 residues. V was clipped by 8 bases and J by 6 bases; unmatched bases: 10. Germline lookup yields CDR1 MGHRA and CDR2 YSYEKL. CDR3 amino acids: CASRQLAGESNEQFF. CDR3 in DNA: TGCGCCAGCCGACAGCTAGCGGGGGAATCCAATGAGCAGTTCTTC.

On this clone itself: A junction end diverges from the germline sequence, so it may reflect a read error. The chain employs TRBV7-9 and TRBJ1-2; 7 positions agree with TRBD1. Per germline, CDR1 SEHNR and CDR2 FQNEAQ (reference sequence). This CDR3 has 15 amino acids. In DNA, the CDR3 is TGTGCCGGCAGCTTGGCGACAGGGAGAAACTATGGCTACACCTTC. Protein: CAGSLATGRNYGYTF. Full variable domain (missing parts from reference TRBV7-9 and TRBJ1-2): DTGVSQNPRHKITKRGQNVTFRCDPISEHNRLYWYRQTLGQGPEFLTYFQNEAQLEKSRLLSDRFSAERPKGSFSTLEIQRTEQGDSAMYLCAGSLATGRNYGYTFGSGTRLTVV.

The genes are TRBV6-2 or TRBV6-3 and TRBJ2-6; TRBD1 matches 10 bases. The CDR3 length is 18 residues. V gave up 5 bases and J gave up 1 base; unmatched junction bases: 8. Germline values: CDR1 MNHEY, CDR2 SVGEGT. In DNA form, the CDR3 reads TGTGCCAGCAGTAACACCGACAGGGGGCGGTCTGGGGCCAACGTCCTGACTTTC. Residues: CASSNTDRGRSGANVLTF.

The V and J genes are TRBV30 and TRBJ1-6; 12 positions agree with TRBD1. The CDR3 runs 15 residues. Germline assignment: CDR1 GTSNPN and CDR2 SVGIG (reference sequence). The junction had 6 bases not matched to a gene; V was cut back by 2 bases and J by 10 bases. For the CDR3, the DNA is TGTGCCTGGAGTTCCCCCGGGACAGGGGGCTCACCCCTCCACTTT. It yields the protein CAWSSPGTGGSPLHF. Combining the CDR3 with reference TRBV30 and TRBJ1-6 gives the whole variable domain SQTIHQWPATLVQPVGSPLSLECTVEGTSNPNLYWYRQAAGRGLQLLFYSVGIGQISSEVPQNLSASRPQDRQFILSSKKLLLSDSGFYLCAWSSPGTGGSPLHFGNGTRLTVT.

This chain connects TRBV3-1 (or the pseudogene TRBV3-2) to TRBJ2-7; TRBD1 matches at 7 bases. The CDR3 extends over 15 amino acids. Germline CDR1 is LGHDT and CDR2 is YNNKEL (reference sequence). Trimming removed 5 bases from V and 6 bases from J; junction bases left unmatched: 13. CDR3 sequence (DNA): TGTGCCAGCAGCTCCTGGACAGGAAGTCGTCCCGAGCAGTACTTC. This codes for CASSSWTGSRPEQYF.

The V and J genes are TRBV6-5 and TRBJ2-2, with no clear D. With 0 bases removed from V and 9 bases from J, the gap between germline ends came to 11 bases. From germline, CDR1 is MNHEY and CDR2 SVGAGI. The CDR3 spans 14 residues. For the CDR3, the DNA is TGTGCCAGCAGTTACTCGAGAGGTAACCGGGAGCTGTTTTTT. As protein: CASSYSRGNRELFF.

Only a few counts were recorded for this clone. At the DNA level, this CDR3 is encoded by other sequences in the same sample as well. The chain is built from TRBV18 and TRBJ2-7, with a possible D match to TRBD2 (5 bases). Germline V lookup: CDR1 KGHSH, CDR2 LQKENI. Trimming removed 6 bases from V and 4 bases from J, with 13 bases in between. This CDR3 has 13 residues. This CDR3 is CASSPGVGYEQYF. The CDR3 DNA reads as TGTGCCAGCTCCCCCGGGGTAGGATACGAGCAGTACTTC.

The genes are TRBV7-8 and TRBJ1-5; D may be TRBD1 (5 bases). Germline assignment: CDR1 SGHVS and CDR2 FQNEAQ. This CDR3 spans 15 amino acids. Trimming pared 4 bases from V and 7 bases from J, leaving 17 bases between. The CDR3 region has the DNA TGTGCCAGCAGCTCCCGGGGCAACGGAGACCAGCCCCAGCATTTT. Protein sequence: CASSSRGNGDQPQHF.

The V call is TRBV7-9, the J call TRBJ2-7; the match to TRBD2 covers 15 bases. Germline values: CDR1 SEHNR, CDR2 FQNEAQ (reference sequence). CDR3 size: 17 residues. V dropped 1 base and J dropped 4; count of bases not matched to a gene: 5. CDR3 region: CASSLGTSGRDRYEQYF. The CDR3 DNA follows: TGTGCCAGCAGCTTAGGGACTAGCGGGAGGGACCGATACGAGCAGTACTTC.

The chain couples TRBV6-5 to TRBJ2-7; the D gene is possibly TRBD1 (6 bases). V lost 5 bases and J lost 1, with 12 bases in between. Germline V CDR1 and CDR2: MNHEY, SVGAGI. The CDR3 totals 14 residues. The CDR3 spells CASSKDSRSYEQYF. Here the CDR3 DNA reads TGTGCCAGCAGTAAGGACAGTAGATCCTACGAGCAGTACTTC.

The chain carries TRBV6-4 and TRBJ2-7; 8 positions agree with TRBD1. Losses at the gene ends were 6 bases for V and 3 bases for J; bases not matched to a gene: 10. Per germline, CDR1 MRHNA and CDR2 SNTAGT. The CDR3 length is 15 residues. DNA for the CDR3: TGTGCCAGCAGAATCACAGGGGGACTCATCTACGAGCAGTACTTC. It yields the protein CASRITGGLIYEQYF.

The chain couples TRBV3-1 (or the pseudogene TRBV3-2) to TRBJ1-2, with D possibly matching TRBD1 (6 bases). Germline loops: CDR1 LGHDT, CDR2 YNNKEL (reference sequence). Deletions cut 4 bases from V and 4 bases from J, with 16 bases between. The CDR3 runs to 15 residues. The CDR3: CASSPAHRESYGYTF. The CDR3 DNA reads as TGTGCCAGCAGCCCGGCCCACAGGGAGTCCTATGGCTACACCTTC.

This clone showed up just a few times. The chain recombines TRBV14 with TRBJ2-5; TRBD2 aligns across 10 bases. Germline V gives CDR1 SGHDN, CDR2 FVKESK. The trim removed 4 bases at V and 5 bases at J, leaving 4 bases unmatched. This CDR3 contains 14 residues. CDR3 nucleotide sequence: TGTGCCAGCAGCCGACCGGGACTAGCGGAGACCCAGTACTTC. This translates into CASSRPGLAETQYF. The full variable domain, with the rest looked up from reference TRBV14 and TRBJ2-5, is EAGVTQFPSHSVIEKGQTVTLRCDPISGHDNLYWYRRVMGKEIKFLLHFVKESKQDESGMPNNRFLAERTGGTYSTLKVQPAELEDSGVYFCASSRPGLAETQYFGPGTRLLVL.

Here the CDR3 DNA reads TGTGCCAGCAGTCCCCAGCCGAACACTGAAGCTTTCTTT. Translating it yields CASSPQPNTEAFF. The chain employs TRBV27 and TRBJ1-1; no definite D call. The CDR3 covers 13 residues. Germline-derived CDR1 and CDR2 are MNHEY and SMNVEV (reference sequence). Trimming removed 5 bases at V and 1 base at J, with 8 bases between.

This clone was picked up a small number of times. V usage is TRBV7-9 and J usage is TRBJ2-5; TRBD2 aligns across 8 bases. CDR1 and CDR2 from the germline V gene are SEHNR and FQNEAQ (reference sequence). The CDR3 length is 16 residues. V trimming: 5 bases; J trimming: 4 bases; junction bases outside the gene matches: 12. This chain's CDR3 is CASSPRGSGKRETQYF. As DNA, the CDR3 is TGTGCCAGCAGCCCCCGAGGTAGCGGGAAGAGAGAGACCCAGTACTTC. The complete variable domain, with remaining parts taken from reference TRBV7-9 and TRBJ2-5, reads DTGVSQNPRHKITKRGQNVTFRCDPISEHNRLYWYRQTLGQGPEFLTYFQNEAQLEKSRLLSDRFSAERPKGSFSTLEIQRTEQGDSAMYLCASSPRGSGKRETQYFGPGTRLLVL.

This rearrangement joins TRBV27 to TRBJ1-5; D is uncertain. The germline V and J ends were trimmed by 7 bases and 3 bases, with 10 bases remaining between them. The CDR3 totals 13 residues. In germline, CDR1 is MNHEY, CDR2 SMNVEV (reference sequence). The CDR3, as DNA: TGTGCCAGCACCCCGGGCCTCAATCAGCCCCAGCATTTT. Translated, it gives CASTPGLNQPQHF.

This sequence joins TRBV27 and TRBJ1-1; maybe TRBD1 (5 bases). Germline CDR1 is MNHEY and CDR2 is SMNVEV (reference sequence). The CDR3 loop spans 17 amino acids. Trimming cost V 5 bases and J 3 bases, with 22 bases left between them. In DNA form, the CDR3 reads TGTGCCAGCAGTCCCTCTCTTGGGGGGGTGGAATACACTGAAGCTTTCTTT. Translating it yields CASSPSLGGVEYTEAFF.

The rearrangement links TRBV19 to TRBJ1-3, with no clear D. CDR3 length: 14 amino acids. CDR1 is LNHDA, CDR2 SQIVND, per germline (reference sequence). V was shortened by 9 bases and J by 0 bases, with 12 bases between the two germline ends. The CDR3 sequence: CARDGRGSGNTIYF. The CDR3 region has the DNA TGTGCCAGAGACGGGCGGGGCTCTGGAAACACCATATATTTT.

The chain recombines TRBV6-4 with TRBJ1-6; a possible D gene is TRBD1 (6 bases). The CDR3 consists of 15 residues. The ends were cut back, 3 bases at V and 7 bases at J, with 13 bases in the middle. Germline CDR1 is MRHNA and CDR2 is SNTAGT. The CDR3 sequence is CASSELGGGNSPLHF. The CDR3 region has the DNA TGTGCCAGCAGTGAGTTAGGGGGAGGAAATTCACCCCTCCACTTT.

This chain uses TRBV7-2 with TRBJ2-1, with 10 bases matching TRBD2. This CDR3 comprises 16 residues. V shed 1 base and J 6 bases; nucleotides not matched to a gene: 6. The germline CDR1 and CDR2 sequences are SGHTA and FQGNSA. DNA of the CDR3: TGTGCCAGCAGCTTAGGTGCAGCGGGGGGGGTCAATGAGCAGTTCTTC. Protein product: CASSLGAAGGVNEQFF.